This TCR beta chain comes out of a study of PD-L1 blockade in urothelial cancer. Study-level background: The authors examined blood 3 weeks (second dose) and 6 weeks after treatment start. Reported median T cell count for blood samples was 130,000 to 150,000.

Libraries were prepared by immunoSEQ multiplex PCR; TCRdb keeps only in-frame clonotypes and omits some of them. The sample lists more than 75,000 clones, more than 90% occurring once. The CDR3 consists of 15 residues. Germline CDR1 reads SGHRS; CDR2 reads YFSETQ. Unmatched junction bases numbered 2, after V lost 0 bases and J lost 1 base. Sequenced material: PBMCs, taken around atezolizumab (anti-PD-L1) treatment. V gene TRBV5-1 combines with J gene TRBJ2-3, with 7 bases identical to TRBD1. The sequence derives from a man in his sixties with urothelial cancer. The CDR3 loop is CASSLGTGRTDTQYF. The CDR3 nucleotides read TGCGCCAGCAGCTTGGGGACAGGCCGCACAGATACGCAGTATTTT.